The next 14 T cell receptor beta chains were all read from a single sample in a study of shared clonotypes between healthy human individuals (dated by TCRdb to the early 2020s). CD8 naive samples were CD45RO-negative cells positively selected for CCR7, giving a CD45RA+CCR7+ population that excluded TemRA cells. The library was prepared using the immunoSEQ multiplex PCR assay. The source is immuneACCESS, and TCRdb retained only in-frame sequences with V and J called. Part of the clones is not carried over; for the studies checked, unresolved V genes explain less than half of this, and the remainder is unexplained. The sample data list over 2 million clones, and about 95% of these were observed just once. The top ten clones comprise roughly 1% of the sample. The sample taken for sequencing was naive CD8+ T cells sorted from blood. In the paper's terms, the cell subset or site label means: CD45RA+CCR7+. The receptor set was obtained from a man between 18 and 29 years old in good health.

The rearrangement joins TRBV5-1 to TRBJ1-6, with D perhaps TRBD1 (5 bases). The CDR3 totals 18 residues. The germline V gene has CDR1 SGHRS and CDR2 YFSETQ. V was clipped by 4 bases and J by 0 bases, with 17 bases between them. The CDR3 protein is CASSDYPTASSYNSPLHF. The DNA of the CDR3 is TGCGCCAGCAGCGATTACCCGACAGCCAGCTCCTATAATTCACCCCTCCACTTT. Full variable domain (rest looked up from reference TRBV5-1 and TRBJ1-6): KAGVTQTPRYLIKTRGQQVTLSCSPISGHRSVSWYQQTPGQGLQFLFEYFSETQRNKGNFPGRFSGRQFSNSRSEMNVSTLELGDSALYLCASSDYPTASSYNSPLHFGNGTRLTVT.

V usage is TRBV27 and J usage is TRBJ2-1; no reliable D call. CDR3 length: 14 amino acids. V lost 5 bases, J lost 4 bases, and 12 bases lay in between. Germline V gives CDR1 MNHEY, CDR2 SMNVEV (reference sequence). CDR3 nucleotides: TGTGCCAGCAGTCCGAAAGCCCTGTACAATGAGCAGTTCTTC. Translated, it gives CASSPKALYNEQFF.

The J gene is TRBJ2-7, the V gene TRBV27, with D unresolved. Germline V lookup: CDR1 MNHEY, CDR2 SMNVEV (reference sequence). CDR3 length: 15 amino acids. V lost 5 bases, J lost 2 bases, and 16 bases lay in between. CDR3 region: CASSILRETAYEQYF. The CDR3 nucleotides are TGTGCCAGCAGTATCCTCCGAGAAACCGCCTACGAGCAGTACTTC.

The J gene is TRBJ1-5, the V gene TRBV12-5; D gene unclear. The CDR3 runs 15 residues. CDR1 is LGHNT, CDR2 FRNRAP, per germline. V lost 0 bases, J lost 8 bases, and 14 bases lay in between. CDR3 nucleotides: TGTGCTAGTGGTTTGGTACCCCCGATGGAGGAGCCCCAGCATTTT. The encoded protein is CASGLVPPMEEPQHF.

The V gene is TRBV10-1, the J gene TRBJ2-2; unclear D gene. CDR1 is WNHNN, CDR2 SYGVQD, per germline (reference sequence). The CDR3 consists of 14 residues. The germline V and J ends were trimmed by 6 bases and 0 bases, with 8 bases remaining between them. CDR3 protein: CASSRASNTGELFF. CDR3 DNA sequence: TGCGCCAGCAGCCGGGCCTCGAACACCGGGGAGCTGTTTTTT.

This chain links TRBV2 with TRBJ2-7; possibly TRBD1 or TRBD2 for D (5 bases each). The CDR3 extends over 15 amino acids. V was trimmed by 5 bases and J by 0 bases, leaving 14 bases between them. CDR1 and CDR2 from the germline V gene are SNHLY and FYNNEI. CDR3 sequence: CASSPKWGSSYEQYF. CDR3 DNA: TGTGCCAGCAGTCCAAAGTGGGGGAGCTCCTACGAGCAGTACTTC.

The chain uses TRBV5-1 and TRBJ2-5; unclear D gene. CDR3 length: 14 residues. V shed 3 bases and J shed 2 bases, with 11 bases lying between them. CDR1 and CDR2 from the germline V gene are SGHRS and YFSETQ. The CDR3 protein is CASSSWTEQETQYF. The CDR3 DNA follows: TGCGCCAGCAGCTCGTGGACGGAACAAGAGACCCAGTACTTC.

The V call is TRBV6-5, the J call TRBJ2-7, with TRBD1 as a possible D gene (6 bases). The V end was cut by 4 bases, the J end by 0 bases, with 13 bases between. CDR1 and CDR2 (germline): MNHEY, SVGAGI. The CDR3 consists of 15 residues. The CDR3 sequence: CASSSGHPSSYEQYF. The CDR3 DNA reads TGTGCCAGCAGTTCGGGACACCCGAGCTCCTACGAGCAGTACTTC.

Concerning this clone: The germline gene is not matched at one end of the junction; a read error may be the cause. The chain has TRBV6-1 and TRBJ2-7; D is undetermined. The V gene's germline CDR1 is MNHNS and CDR2 SASEGT. The CDR3 extends over 11 amino acids. The CDR3 coding sequence is TGTGCCAGCAGCGCCGGTGGGCCCCACGACTTC. This encodes CASSAGGPHDF.

The V gene is TRBV6-5, the J gene TRBJ1-2, with unresolved D. Germline V CDR1 and CDR2: MNHEY, SVGAGI. Trimming removed 0 bases from V and 4 bases from J, with 12 bases in between. The CDR3 covers 15 residues. CDR3 region: CASSYSPGSGYGYTF. The CDR3 region has the DNA TGTGCCAGCAGTTACTCCCCCGGATCTGGCTATGGCTACACCTTC.

This clone has only one observation. This chain uses TRBV11-2 with TRBJ1-1; no clear D gene. This CDR3 has 12 residues. With 2 bases removed from V and 7 bases from J, the gap between germline ends came to 8 bases. The germline V gene encodes CDR1 SGHAT and CDR2 FQNNGV. For the CDR3, the DNA is TGTGCCAGCAGCTTATATGGGGATGAAGCTTTCTTT. Protein: CASSLYGDEAFF.

The chain joins TRBV4-1 to TRBJ1-4, with TRBD1 as a possible D gene (5 bases). V lost 7 bases and J lost 4, with 13 bases in between. Germline CDR1 is MGHRA and CDR2 is YSYEKL. The CDR3 has 14 amino acids. As DNA, the CDR3 is TGCGCCAGCACCAAAACGGGACTTAATGAAAAACTGTTTTTT. It specifies CASTKTGLNEKLFF.

The chain carries TRBV15 and TRBJ1-6; maybe TRBD1 (5 bases). V lost 1 base, J lost 10 bases, and 14 bases lay in between. Germline assignment: CDR1 LNHNV and CDR2 YYDKDF (reference sequence). This CDR3 contains 15 residues. CDR3 DNA sequence: TGTGCCACCAGCAGAGGGGGGGAGGACAACTCACCCCTCCACTTT. Protein: CATSRGGEDNSPLHF.

This sequence joins TRBV10-3 and TRBJ1-3, with D unresolved. The CDR3 extends over 15 amino acids. CDR1 and CDR2 from the germline V gene are ENHRY and SYGVKD. With 7 bases removed from V and 0 bases from J, the gap between germline ends came to 13 bases. The CDR3 DNA reads TGTGCCATCACCCTAGACGGAAGCTCTGGAAACACCATATATTTT. Translated: CAITLDGSSGNTIYF.